This TCR beta chain was sequenced in a study of OX40 agonist ivuxolimab in advanced cancers. Whole-study context: Three partial responders included one hepatocellular carcinoma patient and two cutaneous melanoma patients.

Clones were sequenced by immunoSEQ multiplex PCR, and TCRdb holds only the in-frame ones, with some missing. The sample includes 50,000 to 70,000 clones, approximately 81% of them seen just once. The origin of this receptor is an adult with an advanced solid tumor such as melanoma, head and neck, liver or kidney cancer. Specimen: CD4+ or CD8+ T cells sorted from blood, collected in a trial of the OX40 agonist ivuxolimab.

CDR3 amino acids: CASSIDRLDEQYF. The CDR3 DNA reads TGTGCCAGTAGTATCGACAGGCTGGACGAGCAGTACTTC. The chain has TRBV19 and TRBJ2-7; TRBD1 might be the D (6 bases). The CDR3 is 13 amino acids. Trimming pared 3 bases from V and 5 bases from J, leaving 11 bases between. Germline V gene data show CDR1 as LNHDA and CDR2 as SQIVND (reference sequence).